These 5 T cell receptor beta chains share one sample of origin, sequenced in a study of T cell responses to AZD1222 COVID-19 vaccine (dated by TCRdb to about 2021). Receptor libraries were prepared by the immunoSEQ multiplex PCR assay. Held by TCRdb, this immuneACCESS table contains in-frame sequences only and omits some clones. Under half of the omission traces to an unresolved V gene where checked; the cause of the rest is unknown. This sample lists approximately 110,000 clones; more than 70% were detected once. Approximately 4.4% of the sample is in the top ten clones. Explained via the paper, the time point label denotes: about 28 days (+/-7) after the second vaccine dose. Source: peripheral blood, taken 28 days after the second AZD1222 dose. All receptors come from an adult who received the AZD1222 COVID-19 vaccine.

The J gene is TRBJ2-2, the V gene TRBV30; D remains unclear. Trimming shortened V by 3 bases and J by 0 bases, and 8 bases separated the two germline ends. This CDR3 comprises 14 residues. The V gene's germline CDR1 is GTSNPN and CDR2 SVGIG (reference sequence). CDR3 DNA sequence: TGTGCCTGGAGCACGGGTCCGAACACCGGGGAGCTGTTTTTT. Translating it yields CAWSTGPNTGELFF.

The J gene is TRBJ1-2, the V gene TRBV2, with D tentatively TRBD1 (5 bases). The CDR3 is made up of 13 amino acids. CDR1 and CDR2 (germline): SNHLY, FYNNEI. Deletions cut 4 bases from V and 8 bases from J, with 14 bases between. The CDR3 DNA sequence: TGTGCCAGCAGTGGGGACTCCAACGGAGGCTACACCTTC. As protein: CASSGDSNGGYTF.

The chain carries TRBV28 and TRBJ2-5; 12 bases agree with TRBD1. Germline V lookup: CDR1 MDHEN, CDR2 SYDVKM. The CDR3 extends over 16 amino acids. V was pared by 5 bases and J by 5 bases, with 9 bases of the junction left unmatched. The CDR3 here is CASSHGTGGFMETQYF. For the CDR3, the DNA is TGTGCCAGCAGTCATGGGACAGGGGGCTTTATGGAGACCCAGTACTTC.

The chain is built from TRBV7-7 and TRBJ2-1; 9 bases match TRBD2. The CDR3 consists of 14 residues. Germline values: CDR1 SSHAT, CDR2 FNYEAQ (reference sequence). After removal of 3 bases from V and 10 bases from J, the junction contained 7 bases not matched to a gene. CDR3 region: CASSLGLASDEQFF. The CDR3 coding sequence is TGTGCCAGCAGCTTGGGACTAGCCTCAGACGAGCAGTTCTTC.

The chain links TRBV6-5 to TRBJ1-2; D is perhaps TRBD1 (5 bases). Trimming took 5 bases from V and 6 from J, leaving 16 bases between them. The germline V gene has CDR1 MNHEY and CDR2 SVGAGI. This CDR3 has 14 amino acids. The CDR3 reads CASSPGPMGDGYTF. In DNA form, the CDR3 reads TGTGCCAGCAGTCCGGGGCCTATGGGGGATGGCTACACCTTC.